These T cell receptor beta chains were read from a single sample in a study of Graves' ophthalmopathy and Graves' hyperthyroidism. One entry per CDR3 protein, called by TCRdb with MiXCR from the multiplex PCR reads. The sample yields approximately 700,000 distinct CDR3 sequences, 35% to 50% seen once. The sequenced sample was peripheral blood. The receptors derive from an adult man with Graves' ophthalmopathy. The CDR3 runs from the conserved cysteine through the conserved F or W. A D gene is named only where the DNA matches it firmly. Not all rows give a size; the values are once, few, many and, for expanded clones, a class.

CDR3nt: TGCGCCAGCAGCTTGGCCGTCCCTGGGGCCAACGTCCTGACTTTC
CDR3aa: CASSLAVPGANVLTF
v_gene: TRBV5-1
d_gene: .
j_gene: TRBJ2-6
abundance: .

CDR3nt: TGCAGTGGAGACGCGAACACTGAAGCTTTCTTT
CDR3aa: CSGDANTEAFF
v_gene: TRBV20-1
d_gene: .
j_gene: TRBJ1-1
abundance: many

CDR3nt: TGCAGTGCACCGGGGGGGGCGCGGAAGAACTATGGCTACACCTTC
CDR3aa: CSAPGGARKNYGYTF
v_gene: TRBV20-1
d_gene: .
j_gene: TRBJ1-2
abundance: few

CDR3nt: TGTGCCAGCAGCCCACAGGATATCCCTGAAGCTTTCTTT
CDR3aa: CASSPQDIPEAFF
v_gene: TRBV5-4
d_gene: .
j_gene: TRBJ1-1
abundance: few

CDR3nt: TGTGCCAGCAGCTTGGGGAGAGACAGGGTAAACTATGGCTACACCTTC
CDR3aa: CASSLGRDRVNYGYTF
v_gene: TRBV5-8
d_gene: TRBD1
j_gene: TRBJ1-2
abundance: .

CDR3nt: TGCAGCGTTGGGCCCAATCGAAACACCGGGGAGCTGTTTTTT
CDR3aa: CSVGPNRNTGELFF
v_gene: TRBV29-1
d_gene: .
j_gene: TRBJ2-2
abundance: .

CDR3nt: TGTGCCAGCAGTTACGGCGACAGAACCTACGAGCAGTACTTC
CDR3aa: CASSYGDRTYEQYF
v_gene: TRBV10-2
d_gene: .
j_gene: TRBJ2-7
abundance: few

CDR3nt: TGTGCCAGCAGCTTACAAAGGACAGGGGGCCGGTACGAGCAGTACTTC
CDR3aa: CASSLQRTGGRYEQYF
v_gene: TRBV7-8
d_gene: TRBD1
j_gene: TRBJ2-7
abundance: few

CDR3nt: TGTGCCAGTAGTATAGTGGGGCGACAGGGAGTGTCCGGGGAGCTGTTTTTT
CDR3aa: CASSIVGRQGVSGELFF
v_gene: TRBV19
d_gene: TRBD1
j_gene: TRBJ2-2
abundance: many

CDR3nt: TGTGCCAGCAGACAGGGGAGTGGAAGCAATCAGCCCCAGCATTTT
CDR3aa: CASRQGSGSNQPQHF
v_gene: TRBV24-1
d_gene: TRBD1
j_gene: TRBJ1-5
abundance: .

CDR3nt: TGTGCCAGCAGCCCGACAGGGGACCAGCCCCAGCATTTT
CDR3aa: CASSPTGDQPQHF
v_gene: TRBV24-1
d_gene: TRBD1
j_gene: TRBJ1-5
abundance: many

CDR3nt: TGCGCCAGCAGCCAAGTCACAGACCCGTACGAGCAGTACTTC
CDR3aa: CASSQVTDPYEQYF
v_gene: TRBV7-3
d_gene: .
j_gene: TRBJ2-7
abundance: .

CDR3nt: TGCAGCGCCGAAGACAGGTCGGCAGCTTTCTTT
CDR3aa: CSAEDRSAAFF
v_gene: TRBV29-1
d_gene: .
j_gene: TRBJ1-1
abundance: .

CDR3nt: TGTGCCAGCAGTGAAGCGGGGGGTTTC
CDR3aa: CASSEAGGF
v_gene: TRBV9
d_gene: TRBD2
j_gene: TRBJ2-6
abundance: .

CDR3nt: TGCAGCGCCGCCCGTAGCGGGTGGGAGACCCAGTACTTC
CDR3aa: CSAARSGWETQYF
v_gene: TRBV29-1
d_gene: TRBD2
j_gene: TRBJ2-5
abundance: .

CDR3nt: TGTGCCAGCAGAGGGACAGGTGGGACCTACGAGCAGTACTTC
CDR3aa: CASRGTGGTYEQYF
v_gene: TRBV2
d_gene: TRBD1
j_gene: TRBJ2-7
abundance: many

CDR3nt: TGTGCCAGTTCCCCCCGCTGGGCGGGGAACACTAAAGCTTTCTTT
CDR3aa: CASSPRWAGNTKAFF
v_gene: TRBV19
d_gene: .
j_gene: TRBJ1-1
abundance: .

CDR3nt: TGTGCCAGCAGCCGGGACGGAGGTAATTCACCCCTCCACTTT
CDR3aa: CASSRDGGNSPLHF
v_gene: TRBV9
d_gene: .
j_gene: TRBJ1-6
abundance: .

CDR3nt: TGCAGCGTATTTCCCGGCACCGCGGTGGAAGCTTTCTTT
CDR3aa: CSVFPGTAVEAFF
v_gene: TRBV29-1
d_gene: .
j_gene: TRBJ1-1
abundance: .

CDR3nt: TGTGCCAGCAGGAGACAGGGTGGGGGCTCCTACGAGCAGTACTTC
CDR3aa: CASRRQGGGSYEQYF
v_gene: TRBV7-2
d_gene: TRBD1
j_gene: TRBJ2-7
abundance: .

CDR3nt: TGTGCCAGTAGTATCGGAAGTCGTGAGCTGTTTTTT
CDR3aa: CASSIGSRELFF
v_gene: TRBV19
d_gene: .
j_gene: TRBJ2-2
abundance: few

CDR3nt: TGTGCCAGCAGTTCCAGGGGTAGCTCTGGAAACACCATATATTTT
CDR3aa: CASSSRGSSGNTIYF
v_gene: TRBV12-3/TRBV12-4
d_gene: .
j_gene: TRBJ1-3
abundance: few

CDR3nt: TGTGCCAGCAGTTACTCACCTAGCGGGAGCTCCTACGAGCAGTACTTC
CDR3aa: CASSYSPSGSSYEQYF
v_gene: TRBV10-3
d_gene: TRBD2
j_gene: TRBJ2-7
abundance: .

CDR3nt: TGCTCCACGAGGACGGACTACAACACTGAAGCTTTCTTT
CDR3aa: CSTRTDYNTEAFF
v_gene: TRBV20-1
d_gene: .
j_gene: TRBJ1-1
abundance: .

CDR3nt: TGTGCCAGCAGCCTCCTAGCGGGAGGAGGGATCGAGCAGTACTTC
CDR3aa: CASSLLAGGGIEQYF
v_gene: TRBV4-2
d_gene: TRBD2
j_gene: TRBJ2-7
abundance: few

CDR3nt: TGCAGCGGACAGGAAGGGACAGGGTACGAGCAGTACTTC
CDR3aa: CSGQEGTGYEQYF
v_gene: TRBV29-1
d_gene: TRBD1
j_gene: TRBJ2-7
abundance: .

CDR3nt: TGTGCCAGCAGGAATCGACAGGGAGGGAATCAGCCCCAGCATTTT
CDR3aa: CASRNRQGGNQPQHF
v_gene: TRBV24-1
d_gene: TRBD1
j_gene: TRBJ1-5
abundance: few

CDR3nt: TGCGCCAGCAGCCCTGGGACCTCTCGGGGCACCATATATTTT
CDR3aa: CASSPGTSRGTIYF
v_gene: TRBV5-1
d_gene: .
j_gene: TRBJ1-3
abundance: .

CDR3nt: TGCGCCAGCAGCCAAGACGGGGCTAGCGGGCGGTACGAGCAGTACTTC
CDR3aa: CASSQDGASGRYEQYF
v_gene: TRBV4-3
d_gene: TRBD2
j_gene: TRBJ2-7
abundance: .

CDR3nt: TGTGCCAGCAGCTTGGCCGGGTCGAGCTACCGGGTCCAAGAGACCCAGTACTTC
CDR3aa: CASSLAGSSYRVQETQYF
v_gene: TRBV7-9
d_gene: .
j_gene: TRBJ2-5
abundance: .

CDR3nt: TGTGCCAGTAGTACCCTCGGGGCAGAGTATGGCTACACCTTC
CDR3aa: CASSTLGAEYGYTF
v_gene: TRBV19
d_gene: .
j_gene: TRBJ1-2
abundance: few

CDR3nt: TGTGCCAGCAGCTCCCCCGGGAGGCGAGAGACCCAGTACTTC
CDR3aa: CASSSPGRRETQYF
v_gene: TRBV7-2
d_gene: TRBD2
j_gene: TRBJ2-5
abundance: many

CDR3nt: TGTGCTAGTGGTTTGGCCGATTCACCCCTCCACTTT
CDR3aa: CASGLADSPLHF
v_gene: TRBV12-5
d_gene: .
j_gene: TRBJ1-6
abundance: many

CDR3nt: TGTGCCAGCAGCTCCATCCGAAGGAACACTGAAGCTTTCTTT
CDR3aa: CASSSIRRNTEAFF
v_gene: TRBV7-8
d_gene: .
j_gene: TRBJ1-1
abundance: few

CDR3nt: TGCAGCGTGGAGGGGGCTGGCACTGAAGCTTTCTTT
CDR3aa: CSVEGAGTEAFF
v_gene: TRBV29-1
d_gene: TRBD1
j_gene: TRBJ1-1
abundance: many

CDR3nt: TGTGCCAGCAGTTTTGTGGGGCGACTGGACACTGAAGCTTTCTTT
CDR3aa: CASSFVGRLDTEAFF
v_gene: TRBV12-3/TRBV12-4
d_gene: .
j_gene: TRBJ1-1
abundance: few

CDR3nt: TGTGCCAGCTCACCAGCCAGGGGGGTCACCGGGGAGCTGTTTTTT
CDR3aa: CASSPARGVTGELFF
v_gene: TRBV25-1
d_gene: .
j_gene: TRBJ2-2
abundance: .

CDR3nt: TGCAGCGTTGAAGAACAGGGGGCACGGAACACTGAAGCTTTCTTT
CDR3aa: CSVEEQGARNTEAFF
v_gene: TRBV29-1
d_gene: TRBD1
j_gene: TRBJ1-1
abundance: many

CDR3nt: TGTGCCAGTAGTGACAGGGACCAGCCCCAGCATTTT
CDR3aa: CASSDRDQPQHF
v_gene: TRBV19
d_gene: TRBD1
j_gene: TRBJ1-5
abundance: many

CDR3nt: TGTGCCAGTAGCTACGGTGGAGTGAACTATGGCTACACCTTC
CDR3aa: CASSYGGVNYGYTF
v_gene: TRBV19
d_gene: .
j_gene: TRBJ1-2
abundance: .

CDR3nt: TGTGCCAGCAGCTCGTCTACAGGGGTTGGGGCCAACGTCCTGACTTTC
CDR3aa: CASSSSTGVGANVLTF
v_gene: TRBV7-2
d_gene: TRBD1
j_gene: TRBJ2-6
abundance: many

CDR3nt: TGTGCCAGCACGGGGCAGGGTGGGAACACTGGAGGGACCCAGTACTTC
CDR3aa: CASTGQGGNTGGTQYF
v_gene: TRBV9
d_gene: .
j_gene: TRBJ2-5
abundance: .